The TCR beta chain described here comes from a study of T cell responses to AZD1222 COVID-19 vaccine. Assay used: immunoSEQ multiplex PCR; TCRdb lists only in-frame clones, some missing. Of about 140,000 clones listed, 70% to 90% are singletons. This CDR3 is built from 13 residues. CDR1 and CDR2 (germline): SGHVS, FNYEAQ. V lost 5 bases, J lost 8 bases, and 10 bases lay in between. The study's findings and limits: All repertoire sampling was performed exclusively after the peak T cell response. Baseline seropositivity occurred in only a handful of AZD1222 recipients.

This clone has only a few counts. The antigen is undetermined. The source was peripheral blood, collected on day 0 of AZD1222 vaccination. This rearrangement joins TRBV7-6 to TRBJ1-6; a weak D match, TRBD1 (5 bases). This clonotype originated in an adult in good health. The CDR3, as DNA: TGTGCCAGCAGCCGCGACAGAGATTCACCCCTCCACTTT. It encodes CASSRDRDSPLHF.